The 5 T cell receptor beta chains in this list originate from one sample, sequenced in a study of blood T cell repertoires in COVID-19. The assay was immunoSEQ multiplex PCR, and TCRdb's table has in-frame clones only and misses some. The sample carries roughly 70,000 clones, around 90% recorded once. Sequencing was done on a sample of peripheral blood. The receptors here all came from an elderly woman with acute or convalescent COVID-19.

The V call is TRBV3-1 (or the pseudogene TRBV3-2), the J call TRBJ2-3; 11 positions agree with TRBD2. The germline gives CDR1 LGHDT, CDR2 YNNKEL (reference sequence). Trimming cost V 0 bases and J 1 base; bases outside gene matches: 6. The CDR3 is 18 amino acids. This CDR3 reads CASSQEGLAGGGTDTQYF. The CDR3 region has the DNA TGTGCCAGCAGCCAAGAAGGGCTAGCGGGAGGAGGCACAGATACGCAGTATTTT.

J is TRBJ1-5 and V is TRBV19; possible D gene TRBD1, 5 bases. The CDR3 is 15 amino acids. The ends were cut back, 3 bases at V and 2 bases at J, with 11 bases in the middle. Germline values: CDR1 LNHDA, CDR2 SQIVND (reference sequence). The CDR3 nucleotides read TGTGCCAGTAGTATGGGACTGTTTGGCAATCAGCCCCAGCATTTT. Translated: CASSMGLFGNQPQHF.

In this sample, this clone turned up once. The genes are TRBV19 and TRBJ1-6, with TRBD1 matching 9 bases. Trimming removed 3 bases from V and 14 bases from J; junction bases left unmatched: 5. The germline gives CDR1 LNHDA, CDR2 SQIVND (reference sequence). The CDR3 is 13 amino acids. CDR3 residues: CASSMGQGLALHF. The CDR3 nucleotides are TGTGCCAGTAGTATGGGACAGGGACTTGCCCTCCACTTT. Supplemented by reference TRBV19 and TRBJ1-6, the full variable domain reads DGGITQSPKYLFRKEGQNVTLSCEQNLNHDAMYWYRQDPGQGLRLIYYSQIVNDFQKGDIAEGYSVSREKKESFPLTVTSAQKNPTAFYLCASSMGQGLALHFGNGTRLTVT.

The chain recombines TRBV14 with TRBJ1-6, with D perhaps TRBD1 (5 bases). The CDR3 is 12 residues long. Trimming shortened V by 5 bases and J by 6 bases, and 5 bases separated the two germline ends. The germline gives CDR1 SGHDN, CDR2 FVKESK. The CDR3: CASSGANSPLHF. The CDR3 nucleotides are TGTGCCAGCAGCGGGGCTAATTCACCCCTCCACTTT.

The chain combines TRBV18 with TRBJ2-5; 7 bases line up with TRBD2. This CDR3 is built from 16 residues. The ends lost 1 base at V and 2 bases at J; junction bases unmatched: 7. CDR1 KGHSH and CDR2 LQKENI come from the germline V gene. CDR3: CASSPLAAGIQETQYF. In nucleotides, the CDR3 is TGTGCCAGCTCACCACTTGCAGCGGGAATACAAGAGACCCAGTACTTC.